These 13 T cell receptor beta chains came from one sample sequenced in a study of T cell repertoires in cytomegalovirus infection (dated by TCRdb to between 2018 and 2021). What this sample's treatment or condition label stands for: in vitro stimulation with specific CMV peptide epitopes to enrich CMV-specific T cells. The instrument was an Illumina HiSeq 1500. TCRdb reanalyzed the raw reads on its own, using fastp at Q25 for trimming and MiXCR for clone calling, and kept in-frame beta chains. For every CDR3 protein sequence, its rows merge into one entry that carries the most common genes and DNA. The sample table contains 450,000 to 600,000 distinct CDR3 sequences; only one count was recorded for roughly a third of them. Roughly 15% of the sample belongs to the ten largest clones. The antigens of these receptors remain unknown. This specimen consisted of cultured PBMCs, obtained from culture after CMV antigen stimulation. These receptors were collected from a human donor in good health (CMV status not recorded). Some clones in this sample may be carry-over from other donors' samples.

Here the CDR3 DNA reads TGTGCCAGCAGCCCAGGCGATAAGGGCCCGGGTGGCTACACCTTC. Amino acids: CASSPGDKGPGGYTF. The V call is TRBV7-9, the J call TRBJ1-2, with D unclear. The CDR3 loop spans 15 amino acids. Germline lookup yields CDR1 SEHNR and CDR2 FQNEAQ (reference sequence). V was pared by 5 bases and J by 7 bases, with 20 bases between.

This clonotype was observed a handful of times. The J gene is TRBJ2-1, the V gene TRBV6-1; D gene uncertain. This CDR3 is 15 amino acids long. Per the germline V gene, CDR1 is MNHNS and CDR2 is SASEGT. Trimming cost V 4 bases and J 0 bases, with 10 bases left between them. CDR3 region: CASSAGSASYNEQFF. As DNA, the CDR3 is TGTGCCAGCAGTGCCGGGTCGGCCTCCTACAATGAGCAGTTCTTC.

The chain employs TRBV12-3 or TRBV12-4 and TRBJ2-5; 7 bases align to TRBD2. The CDR3 length is 15 residues. Losses at the gene ends were 6 bases for V and 7 bases for J; bases not matched to a gene: 14. The chain's CDR3 is CASSPRAGSLGTQYF. As DNA, the CDR3 is TGTGCCAGCAGCCCGAGAGCGGGAAGCCTTGGGACCCAGTACTTC.

V and J are TRBV10-3 and TRBJ2-2, with D perhaps assigned TRBD1 or TRBD2 (6 bases each). Trimming took off 0 bases at V and 2 bases at J, with 13 bases between the two ends. The germline V gene encodes CDR1 ENHRY and CDR2 SYGVKD. This CDR3 contains 17 residues. CDR3 protein: CAISESARGTNTGELFF. DNA for the CDR3: TGTGCCATCAGTGAGTCGGCTCGCGGGACAAACACCGGGGAGCTGTTTTTT.

This rearrangement joins TRBV10-3 to TRBJ1-1; 9 positions match TRBD1. Germline CDR1 ENHRY, CDR2 SYGVKD. Germline trimming cut 6 bases from V and 7 bases from J; bases unmatched to any gene: 6. There are 13 residues in the CDR3. The CDR3 loop reads CAISKDRGNEAFF. The CDR3 DNA reads as TGTGCCATCAGCAAAGACAGGGGGAATGAAGCTTTCTTT.

The chain is built from TRBV12-3 or TRBV12-4 and TRBJ2-5; D remains unclear. Trimming removed 7 bases from V and 2 bases from J, with 11 bases in between. This CDR3 has 13 residues. CDR3 region: CASNVGSQETQYF. The CDR3 nucleotides read TGTGCCAGCAATGTGGGGTCGCAAGAGACCCAGTACTTC.

The J gene is TRBJ2-3, the V gene TRBV12-3 or TRBV12-4; D is uncertain. This CDR3 has 13 residues. Trimming removed 4 bases at V and 5 bases at J, with 10 bases between. This chain's CDR3 is CASSYQTGDTQYF. The CDR3 bases are TGTGCCAGCAGTTACCAAACGGGAGATACGCAGTATTTT.

This clonotype was counted at least ten times. The chain is built from TRBV7-8 and TRBJ2-1; 9 nucleotides match TRBD2. The ends lost 4 bases at V and 6 bases at J; junction bases unmatched: 10. Germline CDR1 is SGHVS and CDR2 is FQNEAQ. The CDR3 is 16 residues long. The CDR3 DNA follows: TGTGCCAGCAGCTGGCTGGAGCGGGAGGATATCAATGAGCAGTTCTTC. Residues: CASSWLEREDINEQFF.

In its sample, this clonotype was seen a few times. The chain employs TRBV10-3 and TRBJ2-1; no clear D gene. Trimming shortened V by 1 base and J by 3 bases, and 4 bases separated the two germline ends. CDR1 is ENHRY and CDR2 is SYGVKD in the germline V gene. The CDR3 length is 13 residues. The CDR3: CAISEWGYNEQFF. The CDR3 nucleotides read TGTGCCATCAGTGAGTGGGGCTACAATGAGCAGTTCTTC.

The CDR3 DNA sequence: TGCAGCGTTGAAAACAGGACAGATACGCAGTATTTT. The encoded protein is CSVENRTDTQYF. The chain joins TRBV29-1 to TRBJ2-3, with TRBD1 as a possible D gene (5 bases). Trimming shortened V by 2 bases and J by 3 bases, and 6 bases separated the two germline ends. Germline V lookup: CDR1 SQVTM, CDR2 ANQGSEA. The CDR3 extends over 12 amino acids.

The chain combines TRBV27 with TRBJ2-5, with 12 bases matching TRBD2. The junction had 8 bases not matched to a gene; V was cut back by 5 bases and J by 7 bases. The CDR3 has 15 residues. From germline, CDR1 is MNHEY and CDR2 SMNVEV (reference sequence). The CDR3 coding sequence is TGTGCCAGCAGTCCCCAGACTAGCGGGGGAGGGACCCAGTACTTC. It translates to CASSPQTSGGGTQYF.

V and J are TRBV15 and TRBJ2-3, with 8 bases matching TRBD1. The CDR3 is 15 residues long. Germline V gene lookup returns CDR1 LNHNV and CDR2 YYDKDF (reference sequence). V trimming: 7 bases; J trimming: 1 base; junction bases outside the gene matches: 7. The CDR3 region is CATTEQDRGTDTQYF. DNA for the CDR3: TGTGCCACCACCGAGCAGGACAGGGGCACAGATACGCAGTATTTT.

The CDR3 DNA reads as TGTGCCAGCAGAAAGGAAGGGACTAACTATGGCTACACCTTC. Its translation: CASRKEGTNYGYTF. The chain links TRBV3-1 to TRBJ1-2; no clear D. The CDR3 is 14 residues long. Deletions cut 6 bases from V and 0 bases from J, with 11 bases between. Germline assignment: CDR1 LGHDT and CDR2 YNNKEL (reference sequence). The full variable domain, in which reference TRBV3-1 and TRBJ1-2 provide the parts outside the CDR3, is DTAVSQTPKYLVTQMGNDKSIKCEQNLGHDTMYWYKQDSKKFLKIMFSYNNKELIINETVPNRFSPKSPDKAHLNLHINSLELGDSAVYFCASRKEGTNYGYTFGSGTRLTVV.